The T cell receptor (beta chain) under discussion was sequenced for a study of CD8+ T cells in alopecia areata. Looking at the study overall: Each day, treated patients took oral tofacitinib twice, at 5 to 10 mg per dose. Tofacitinib continued for 6 to 18 months and was then withheld for 6 months.

Reverse transcribed after extraction, RNA yielded cDNA as the sequencing template. Sequencing was performed with immunoSEQ multiplex PCR; in TCRdb, only in-frame clones are kept and a portion is missing. The repertoire consists of fewer than 20,000 clones, with about 61% occurring once and the leading ten covering 10% to 15%. Collection of lesional scalp punch biopsies and peripheral blood was performed in alopecia areata patients. The CDR3 has 15 amino acids. Germline loops: CDR1 MNHEY, CDR2 SMNVEV (reference sequence). Losses at the gene ends were 5 bases for V and 6 bases for J; bases not matched to a gene: 11.

The specimen sequenced was skin. The receptor was isolated from a human donor with alopecia areata. The chain is built from TRBV27 and TRBJ2-7; 9 bases agree with TRBD1. CDR3 loop: CASSPGQGTSSEQYF. The CDR3 DNA sequence: TGTGCCAGCAGTCCCGGACAGGGGACCTCATCCGAGCAGTACTTC.